These T cell receptor beta chains were read from a single sample in a study of cytomegalovirus exposure and HLA in healthy donors. Clones were sequenced by immunoSEQ multiplex PCR, and TCRdb holds only the in-frame ones, with some missing. This sample has some 130,000 clones, with over 60% found just once. Sequencing was performed on PBMCs. The source of these receptors is a man in his forties in good health and CMV-seronegative. Both conserved end residues are part of each CDR3. A D gene is named only where the DNA matches it firmly.

V,D,CDR3
TRBV7-2,-,CASSSNSYEQYF
TRBV29-1,-,CSVQAGAGAEAFF
TRBV10-3,TRBD2,CAISGDPGLAEYEQYF
TRBV6-6,TRBD1,CASSQFFQGADQPQHF
TRBV9,-,CASTVGGNTGELFF
TRBV29-1,-,CSTRWGENTEAFF
TRBV5-4,-,CASSGGTGTTYNEQFF
TRBV19,TRBD1,CASSYQGGPTNEKLFF
TRBV6-1,TRBD2,CASSEIAGMVPYEQYF
TRBV7-6,-,CASSRQASSYEQYF
TRBV7-3,-,CASSLTSGTRDEQFF
TRBV5-1,TRBD1,CASSSATGGANEKLFF
TRBV6-5,TRBD2,CASSPIAGGAYEQYF
TRBV9,-,CASALGGTLGTEAFF
TRBV11-3,-,CASSLYSTDTQYF
TRBV29-1,-,CSVVRGYTGELFF
TRBV5-5,-,CASSLGLRTTQETQYF
TRBV19,-,CASSEKGLSSYEQYF
TRBV7-2,-,CASSLGQYTEAFF
TRBV2,TRBD1,CASSWQGVGNTIYF
TRBV7-3,TRBD1,CASSLGTGNNEQFF
TRBV5-1,TRBD1,CASSRGDSSTDTQYF
TRBV9,TRBD2,CASSVLGLAGYNEQFF
TRBV29-1,-,CSVEYGPGGNEQYF
TRBV11-3,TRBD2,CASSLAHLGRGETDTQYF
TRBV11-2,TRBD1,CASSSVRWTGARLNTEAFF
TRBV5-1,-,CASSWGGHQTETQYF
TRBV29-1,-,CSVRTQVNTEAFF
TRBV5-4,-,CASSLGRGWDGYTF
TRBV5-1,TRBD2,CASSLLGLGTDTQYF
TRBV5-4,-,CASSLADGGPTQYF
TRBV18,TRBD1,CASSPTDRGHEQFF
TRBV7-6,-,CASSLAAGEQYF
TRBV29-1,TRBD2,CSVTSGNTGELFF
TRBV4-1,-,CASSRPVDWEKLFF
TRBV6-6,TRBD1,CASSYGQGANNQPQHF
TRBV19,TRBD1,CASRTSQGLGTDTQYF
TRBV5-1,-,CASSLAPPTDTQYF
TRBV5-4,TRBD2,CASSLRLAGGPTDTQYF
TRBV28,TRBD1,CASSVSGGTGANVLTF
TRBV7-9,-,CASSLAGGADGNTIYF
TRBV4-2,-,CASSGGEAFF
TRBV4-3,TRBD2,CASSQETSGGANTGELFF
TRBV6-5,TRBD2,CASSYRGLAGVEQFF
TRBV27,-,CASSSTGLQGPYGYTF
TRBV18,TRBD1,CASSPGQGVNEKLFF
TRBV28,-,CAIQGTRMNGYTF
TRBV6-1,TRBD1,CASRATGGEKPQHF
TRBV5-1,TRBD1,CASSLGGQSNEGPEKLFF
TRBV6-1,-,CASTFGGTTGNTIYF
TRBV19,-,CASSITGVGIQYF
TRBV9,-,CASSVEGYNEQFF
TRBV27,-,CASSLSAGAGANVLTF
TRBV11-2,-,CASSLDSQGQEQFF